A single sample gave rise to the 27 T cell receptor beta chains below, sequenced in a study of blood T cell repertoires in COVID-19. Clones were sequenced by immunoSEQ multiplex PCR, and TCRdb holds only the in-frame ones, with some missing. The sample has about 260,000 clones; 91% are singletons. Sample: peripheral blood. Source of these receptors: a person between 18 and 30 years old with COVID-19, enrolled during active disease.

The rearrangement links TRBV19 to TRBJ1-2, with D tentatively TRBD1 (5 bases). Trimming left V 5 bases short and J 3 bases short, with 10 bases between. CDR3 size: 13 residues. The germline V gene has CDR1 LNHDA and CDR2 SQIVND (reference sequence). Here the CDR3 DNA reads TGTGCCAGTAGTCCCCAGGGTGACTATGGCTACACCTTC. Amino acid sequence: CASSPQGDYGYTF.

In its sample, this clone was seen once. The CDR3 nucleotides read TGTGCCAGCAGCTCGCTGAGGGTGGCGTCCTACAATGAGCAGTTCTTC. Translation: CASSSLRVASYNEQFF. The chain recombines TRBV5-8 with TRBJ2-1, with D possibly being TRBD2 (5 bases). The CDR3 length is 16 residues. V lost 3 bases and J lost 1, with 14 bases in between. In germline, CDR1 is SGHTS, CDR2 YDEGEE.

The V and J genes are TRBV6-2 or TRBV6-3 and TRBJ2-5, with 9 bases that match TRBD2. This CDR3 is built from 17 residues. Per germline, CDR1 MNHEY and CDR2 SVGEGT. J was trimmed by 2 bases and V by 0 bases; bases with no gene match: 7. CDR3: CASSYSIRLAGQETQYF. DNA of the CDR3: TGTGCCAGCAGTTACTCGATAAGGCTAGCGGGACAAGAGACCCAGTACTTC.

This chain joins TRBV7-9 and TRBJ2-7; weak D call: TRBD1 (6 bases). Per the germline V gene, CDR1 is SEHNR and CDR2 is FQNEAQ (reference sequence). The ends were cut back, 6 bases at V and 6 bases at J, with 21 bases in the middle. The CDR3 is 15 amino acids. CDR3 nucleotide sequence: TGTGCCAGCAGTTCCTCGACAGGTGGGCCATCCGAGCAGTACTTC. Its protein product is CASSSSTGGPSEQYF.

V gene TRBV19 combines with J gene TRBJ1-1; possibly TRBD1 for D (6 bases). The CDR3 is 12 residues long. The germline V and J ends were trimmed by 5 bases and 6 bases, with 10 bases remaining between them. The germline CDR1 and CDR2 sequences are LNHDA and SQIVND (reference sequence). The CDR3 sequence: CASSWSGAEAFF. The CDR3 DNA sequence: TGTGCCAGTAGTTGGTCAGGGGCTGAAGCTTTCTTT.

The chain recombines TRBV5-1 with TRBJ1-1, with 10 bases identical to TRBD1. Unmatched junction bases numbered 6, after V lost 0 bases and J lost 4 bases. The CDR3 extends over 16 amino acids. Germline V gene data show CDR1 as SGHRS and CDR2 as YFSETQ. The chain's CDR3 is CASSLGQGALGTEAFF. CDR3 in DNA: TGCGCCAGCAGCTTGGGACAGGGGGCTCTCGGCACTGAAGCTTTCTTT.

V and J are TRBV9 and TRBJ2-5; D might be TRBD2 (6 bases). The V gene lost 3 bases and the J gene lost 1 base, with 7 bases spanning the gap. CDR1 SGDLS and CDR2 YYNGEE come from the germline V gene. This CDR3 comprises 13 residues. This CDR3 reads CASSAGLQETQYF. The CDR3 nucleotides are TGTGCCAGCAGCGCGGGACTCCAAGAGACCCAGTACTTC.

The V call is TRBV18, the J call TRBJ2-3; 9 bases map to TRBD2. The CDR3 runs 15 residues. J was trimmed by 2 bases and V by 4 bases; bases with no gene match: 4. Germline CDR1 reads KGHSH; CDR2 reads LQKENI. As DNA, the CDR3 is TGTGCCAGCTCACGGACTAGCGCAGCCACAGATACGCAGTATTTT. This encodes CASSRTSAATDTQYF.

The J gene is TRBJ1-2, the V gene TRBV7-9; 9 nucleotides align to TRBD1. The CDR3 length is 14 residues. Unmatched junction bases numbered 3, after V lost 4 bases and J lost 3 bases. CDR1 and CDR2 (germline): SEHNR, FQNEAQ (reference sequence). As DNA, the CDR3 is TGTGCCAGCAGCTCCGGACAGGGGTACTATGGCTACACCTTC. Translating it yields CASSSGQGYYGYTF.

The chain's CDR3 is CASSSEGEQYF. The CDR3, as DNA: TGTGCCAGCAGCTCCGAGGGCGAGCAGTACTTC. The rearrangement uses TRBV21-1 and TRBJ2-7; TRBD2 is the table's D call, not checked against the DNA. TRBV21-1 is a listed pseudogene. CDR3 size: 11 residues.

J is TRBJ2-7 and V is TRBV5-1; possibly TRBD1 for D (5 bases). V was pared by 2 bases and J by 2 bases, with 8 bases between. The CDR3 is made up of 13 amino acids. Germline lookup yields CDR1 SGHRS and CDR2 YFSETQ. CDR3 sequence: CASSFDSTYEQYF. CDR3 DNA: TGCGCCAGCAGCTTCGACAGCACCTACGAGCAGTACTTC.

This chain connects TRBV29-1 to TRBJ1-2; TRBD1 matches at 8 bases. This CDR3 contains 13 residues. V lost 8 bases, J lost 3 bases, and 8 bases stayed unmatched. Germline CDR1 SQVTM, CDR2 ANQGSEA. The CDR3 DNA reads TGCAGCATGCGATCGGACAGGGACTATGGCTACACCTTC. The encoded protein is CSMRSDRDYGYTF.

This chain joins TRBV9 and TRBJ2-3; 9 positions match TRBD1. The J segment lost 4 bases and the V segment lost 3 bases, leaving 3 bases of the junction unmatched. Germline-derived CDR1 and CDR2 are SGDLS and YYNGEE. CDR3 size: 14 residues. CDR3 protein: CASSAQGASDTQYF. CDR3 DNA sequence: TGTGCCAGCAGCGCACAGGGGGCCTCAGATACGCAGTATTTT. Drawing the rest from reference TRBV9 and TRBJ2-3, the complete variable domain is DSGVTQTPKHLITATGQRVTLRCSPRSGDLSVYWYQQSLDQGLQFLIQYYNGEERAKGNILERFSAQQFPDLHSELNLSSLELGDSALYFCASSAQGASDTQYFGPGTRLTVL.

This chain links TRBV5-1 with TRBJ2-3, with D unresolved. The CDR3 totals 15 residues. The germline V gene encodes CDR1 SGHRS and CDR2 YFSETQ. Between the trimmed V and J ends, which lost 4 bases and 0 bases, there was a span of 12 bases. The CDR3 loop reads CASSNNPFSTDTQYF. CDR3 in DNA: TGCGCCAGCAGCAACAACCCTTTTAGCACAGATACGCAGTATTTT. The whole variable domain, remainder taken from reference TRBV5-1 and TRBJ2-3, is KAGVTQTPRYLIKTRGQQVTLSCSPISGHRSVSWYQQTPGQGLQFLFEYFSETQRNKGNFPGRFSGRQFSNSRSEMNVSTLELGDSALYLCASSNNPFSTDTQYFGPGTRLTVL.

CDR3 protein: CASRPQYRGGMNTEAFF. CDR3 DNA sequence: TGTGCCAGTAGGCCTCAATACAGGGGGGGAATGAACACTGAAGCTTTCTTT. The chain has TRBV19 and TRBJ1-1; TRBD1 matches 8 bases. The CDR3 sequence is 17 residues long. With V trimmed by 6 bases and J by 0 bases, 12 bases remained unmatched. Germline loops: CDR1 LNHDA, CDR2 SQIVND (reference sequence).

J is TRBJ1-4 and V is TRBV5-1, with 9 bases aligning to TRBD1. Germline V gene data show CDR1 as SGHRS and CDR2 as YFSETQ. The trim removed 4 bases at V and 8 bases at J, leaving 6 bases unmatched. This CDR3 is built from 14 residues. Here the CDR3 reads CASSPGQGREKLFF. DNA for the CDR3: TGCGCCAGCAGCCCGGGACAGGGTAGGGAAAAACTGTTTTTT. Drawing the rest from reference TRBV5-1 and TRBJ1-4, the complete variable domain is KAGVTQTPRYLIKTRGQQVTLSCSPISGHRSVSWYQQTPGQGLQFLFEYFSETQRNKGNFPGRFSGRQFSNSRSEMNVSTLELGDSALYLCASSPGQGREKLFFGSGTQLSVL.

The chain links TRBV6-6 to TRBJ1-5, with 8 bases identical to TRBD1. With 6 bases clipped from V and 3 bases from J, the junction kept 13 bases outside the gene matches. Per the germline V gene, CDR1 is MNHNY and CDR2 is SVGAGI (reference sequence). This CDR3 comprises 17 residues. The CDR3, as DNA: TGTGCCAGCAGACGAGGACAGGGCGGGGGATCCAATCAGCCCCAGCATTTT. This translates into CASRRGQGGGSNQPQHF.

V gene TRBV7-9 combines with J gene TRBJ2-1; the match to TRBD2 covers 8 bases. J lost 10 bases, V lost 4 bases, and 3 bases had no gene match. Germline CDR1 and CDR2: SEHNR and FQNEAQ (reference sequence). The CDR3 has 12 amino acids. CDR3 sequence: CASSSGGPEQFF. For the CDR3, the DNA is TGTGCCAGCAGCTCGGGGGGGCCGGAGCAGTTCTTC. The full variable domain, with the rest looked up from reference TRBV7-9 and TRBJ2-1, is DTGVSQNPRHKITKRGQNVTFRCDPISEHNRLYWYRQTLGQGPEFLTYFQNEAQLEKSRLLSDRFSAERPKGSFSTLEIQRTEQGDSAMYLCASSSGGPEQFFGPGTRLTVL.

The genes are TRBV10-3 and TRBJ2-7, with D possibly TRBD2 on 6 matching bases. V was trimmed by 8 bases and J by 9 bases, leaving 17 bases between them. CDR3 length equals 12 residues. Per germline, CDR1 ENHRY and CDR2 SYGVKD. The CDR3, as DNA: TGTGCCATCGCCGGGCGGGAAGGTGGGCAGTACTTC. Its protein is CAIAGREGGQYF.

The sample holds one count of this clone. This sequence joins TRBV19 and TRBJ1-1; no reliable D call. Trimming shortened V by 7 bases and J by 4 bases, and 13 bases separated the two germline ends. The V gene's germline CDR1 is LNHDA and CDR2 SQIVND (reference sequence). The CDR3 extends over 13 amino acids. The CDR3 sequence: CASIDQVFTEAFF. The CDR3 region has the DNA TGTGCCAGTATAGACCAGGTCTTCACTGAAGCTTTCTTT.

V and J are TRBV3-1 (or the pseudogene TRBV3-2) and TRBJ2-7; TRBD1 agrees at 7 bases. The germline CDR1 and CDR2 sequences are LGHDT and YNNKEL (reference sequence). V shed 5 bases and J 12 bases; nucleotides not matched to a gene: 10. The CDR3 loop spans 12 amino acids. CDR3 region: CASSYRQGPAYF. Here the CDR3 DNA reads TGTGCCAGCAGCTACCGACAGGGACCGGCGTACTTC.

The J gene is TRBJ2-2, the V gene TRBV19; possibly TRBD2 for D (6 bases). The CDR3 length is 15 residues. Deletions cut 2 bases from V and 4 bases from J, with 11 bases between. Germline CDR1 and CDR2: LNHDA and SQIVND (reference sequence). CDR3 protein: CASSISGLRTGELFF. As DNA, the CDR3 is TGTGCCAGTAGTATATCGGGACTCCGCACCGGGGAGCTGTTTTTT.

This sequence joins TRBV21-1 and TRBJ1-2; TRBD1, the table's D call, was not compared with the DNA. TRBV21-1 is listed as a pseudogene. This CDR3 has 14 residues. The CDR3 sequence is CASSTYRGNYGYTF. The CDR3, as DNA: TGTGCCAGCAGCACCTACAGGGGTAACTATGGCTACACCTTC.

The chain carries TRBV13 and TRBJ2-1; D gene ambiguous. The length of the CDR3 is 13 residues. The germline V gene has CDR1 PRHDT and CDR2 FYEKMQ (reference sequence). V lost 5 bases and J 5 bases, leaving 10 bases between the germline ends. CDR3 residues: CASSPTNHNEQFF. Written as DNA, the CDR3 is TGTGCCAGCAGCCCAACTAATCACAATGAGCAGTTCTTC. The entire variable domain, with the rest obtained from reference TRBV13 and TRBJ2-1, is as follows: AAGVIQSPRHLIKEKRETATLKCYPIPRHDTVYWYQQGPGQDPQFLISFYEKMQSDKGSIPDRFSAQQFSDYHSELNMSSLELGDSALYFCASSPTNHNEQFFGPGTRLTVL.

The chain links TRBV19 to TRBJ1-2; the match to TRBD1 covers 11 bases. CDR3 length: 12 residues. Unmatched junction bases numbered 4, after V lost 9 bases and J lost 7 bases. Germline loops: CDR1 LNHDA, CDR2 SQIVND (reference sequence). For the CDR3, the DNA is TGTGCCAGCGGACAGGGGGCGCGTGGCTACACCTTC. Translation: CASGQGARGYTF.

Of note for this clone: The germline gene is not matched at one end of the junction; a read error may be the cause. This sequence joins TRBV6-5 and TRBJ1-1; maybe TRBD1 (5 bases). Per germline, CDR1 MNHEY and CDR2 SVGAGI. The CDR3 is made up of 14 amino acids. CDR3 coding DNA: TGTGCCAGCAGAACCAGGGTTTTGAAGACTGAAGCTTTCTTT. Amino acid sequence: CASRTRVLKTEAFF.

The gene calls are TRBV24-1 and TRBJ2-5, with D possibly being TRBD1 (6 bases). This CDR3 is 13 amino acids long. V lost 6 bases, J lost 2 bases, and 9 bases lay in between. Germline CDR1 is KGHDR and CDR2 is SFDVKD. The CDR3 region has the DNA TGTGCCACCAGTCAGGGGTGGCAAGAGACCCAGTACTTC. As protein: CATSQGWQETQYF.